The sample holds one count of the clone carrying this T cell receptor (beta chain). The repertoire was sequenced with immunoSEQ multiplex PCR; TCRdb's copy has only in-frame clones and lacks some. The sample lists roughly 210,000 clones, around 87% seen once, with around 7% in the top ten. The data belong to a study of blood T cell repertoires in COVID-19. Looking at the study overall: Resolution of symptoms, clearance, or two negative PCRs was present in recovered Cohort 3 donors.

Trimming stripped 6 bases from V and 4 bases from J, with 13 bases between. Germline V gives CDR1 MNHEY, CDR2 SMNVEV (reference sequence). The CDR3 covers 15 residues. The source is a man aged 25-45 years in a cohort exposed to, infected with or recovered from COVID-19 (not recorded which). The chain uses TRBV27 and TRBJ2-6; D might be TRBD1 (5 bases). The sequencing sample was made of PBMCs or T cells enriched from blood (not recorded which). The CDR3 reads CASRPSGSGANVLTF. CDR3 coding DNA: TGTGCCAGCAGGCCCTCAGGGTCCGGGGCCAACGTCCTGACTTTC.